The entry that follows covers one T cell receptor beta chain sequence. Its antigen is not known. Each TCR beta library was made by quantitative 5'-RACE that incorporated molecular barcodes. TCRdb reprocessed the 5' RACE reads via MiXCR and lists one record per CDR3 protein. The data contain about 390,000 distinct CDR3 sequences, about a fifth of them singletons. This sample is drawn from a study of CD8 T cells in ankylosing spondylitis. General observations from the study: Apparently characteristic of ankylosing spondylitis blood was a TCR beta motif (under ten highly homologous variants). The study looked at matched synovial fluid samples from ankylosing spondylitis patients. Disease-linked clones were reported to be significantly enriched there.

CDR3 length equals 15 residues. Germline-derived CDR1 and CDR2 are MNHEY and SVGAGI. Trimming took 2 bases from V and 3 from J, leaving 11 bases between them. The V and J genes are TRBV6-5 and TRBJ1-5; a possible D gene is TRBD1 (5 bases). The sample consisted of blood, either unsorted or a sorted T cell fraction (not recorded which). The sequence was obtained from a male donor with ankylosing spondylitis. The CDR3: CASSYGGVDNQPQHF. CDR3 sequence (DNA): TGTGCCAGCAGTTACGGGGGGGTCGACAATCAGCCCCAGCATTTT.